Detailed here is one T cell receptor beta chain. What this receptor recognizes is not known. No qualities accompany the bases; no much larger clone lies one base away. PBMCs were isolated by Ficoll-Paque density gradient centrifugation. This entry comes from a study of T-cell memory formation after mild COVID-19 (dated by TCRdb to the early 2020s). As for the study more broadly: Most TCR sequence clusters were specific to one of the two donors. Longitudinal TCRalpha and TCRbeta repertoire sequencing tracked T-cell clones expanding and contracting after mild COVID-19 in a couple of donors. The cohort was made up of two young adult volunteers, one female and one male, who were previously healthy.

TCRdb records Illumina NovaSeq 6000 as the sequencer. TCRalpha and TCRbeta cDNA libraries were built by 5'RACE with constant-segment primers, adding sample barcodes and unique molecular identifiers. Trizol reagent was used to extract RNA from every sample. Amplification of the libraries took two PCR steps, and the second step added a second sample barcode plus Illumina TruSeq adapters. Sequencing of the libraries was done on an Illumina NovaSeq, producing 2 x 150 bp paired-end reads. Processing in the source paper ran as follows. The reads were demultiplexed and collapsed into UMI-guided consensus sequences using migec v1.2.7. With mixcr v2.1.11, UMI consensuses were aligned to TRA and TRB V and J templates and assembled into clonotypes. Expanded or contracted clonotypes were those called significant by both edgeR and NoisET, with noise models trained on biological replicates. edgeR calls used a false discovery rate-adjusted p below 0.01 and a log2 fold-change threshold of 1. As an exploratory analysis of dynamics, max-normalized trajectories of the 1000 most abundant clonotypes were examined with PCA combined with hierarchical clustering. Separately sequenced CD4+ and CD8+ repertoires were used to assign the CD4 or CD8 phenotype of responding clones. The raw public reads went through TCRdb reprocessing: fastp at Q25, MiXCR clone calling, in-frame beta chains kept. Here each entry gathers all rows of one CDR3 protein and keeps the most common genes and DNA. Clone size and V and J calls follow TCRdb, not the original study. This sample holds about 350,000 distinct CDR3 sequences; roughly 15% were observed only once. The ten largest account for 20% to 25% of the sample.

Counted from cysteine to phenylalanine, this CDR3 has 15 amino acids. Left in the record is the CDR3 DNA by itself, 45 bases read in frame from the first base. CDR1 SNHLY and CDR2 FYNNEI were looked up in the germline V gene. V gives up 2 bases and J gives up 4 bases, and the segment between their germline ends measures 11 bases. What the research found in general, with its limitations: The detection of some responding clones in pre-infection memory suggests that pre-existing cross-reactive memory T cells joined the SARS-CoV-2 response. Clones contracting from day 15 to 85 had balanced CD4/CD8 phenotypes, while a second wave expanding from day 15 to 37 was biased towards CD4+. Only a couple of mild cases were covered in the study, and larger cohorts including severe cases with pre-infection samples were considered necessary. Whether the second-wave clones peaking on day 37 were SARS-CoV-2 specific was not confirmed. Contracting CD4+ clones were found mainly in CM and EM memory subsets, while CD8+ clones were enriched in EMRA.

The rearrangement combines TRBV2 with TRBJ2-2, with the D segment possibly TRBD1 or TRBD2, each aligning over 5 bases. This sequence originates from a man between 18 and 35 years old who had mild COVID-19 (a few samples of this study predate the infection). The sample titles of this study are shuffled in the database, so cell type and time point are left out; the donor was told from shared clones. The sequenced sample consisted of PBMCs or a T cell subset sorted from them (not recorded which). The DNA reads TGTGCCAGCAGTGAACGCCGGGACCCCACCGGGGAGCTGTTTTTT. Protein translation: CASSERRDPTGELFF.